This T cell receptor beta chain was retrieved from a study of post-analysis software for immune sequencing data. Points from the study as a whole: There was significantly lower normalized Chao1 diversity in multiple sclerosis patients than in controls. Roughly five TRBV segments, including TRBV5-6, TRBV5-1 and TRBV20-1, were more frequent in patients than controls. By F measure, samples from a shared preparation batch strongly co-clustered.

cDNA libraries of TCR beta carried unique molecular identifiers. TCRdb recomputed calls from the PCR reads with MiXCR, one row per CDR3 protein. The profile shows fewer than 850,000 distinct CDR3 sequences, roughly 50% of them singletons. With regard to this clonotype: What it binds is unknown.

Per the germline V gene, CDR1 is MNHEY and CDR2 is SVGAGI. V shed 5 bases and J 8 bases; nucleotides not matched to a gene: 5. CDR3 length: 15 residues. This receptor was taken from a girl aged 5-17 years with multiple sclerosis. This rearrangement joins TRBV6-5 to TRBJ2-1, with 14 bases aligning to TRBD2. The specimen was blood. The CDR3 region has the DNA TGTGCCAGCAGTACCGGGACTAGCGGGAGCTATGAGCAGTTCTTC. It codes for CASSTGTSGSYEQFF.